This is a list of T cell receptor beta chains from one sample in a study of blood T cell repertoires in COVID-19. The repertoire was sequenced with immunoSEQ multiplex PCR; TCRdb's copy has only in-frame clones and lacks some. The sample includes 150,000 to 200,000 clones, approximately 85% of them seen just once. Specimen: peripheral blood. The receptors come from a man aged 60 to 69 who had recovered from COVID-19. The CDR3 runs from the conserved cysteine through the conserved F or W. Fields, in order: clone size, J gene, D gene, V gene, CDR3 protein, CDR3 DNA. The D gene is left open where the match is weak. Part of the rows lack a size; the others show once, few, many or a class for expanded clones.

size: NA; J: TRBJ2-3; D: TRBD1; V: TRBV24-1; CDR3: CATRGQADTQYF; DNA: TGTGCCACCCGAGGACAGGCAGATACGCAGTATTTT
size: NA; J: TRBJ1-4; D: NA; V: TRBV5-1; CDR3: CASSSTSSVEKLFF; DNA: TGCGCCAGCAGCTCCACTTCGTCGGTTGAAAAACTGTTTTTT
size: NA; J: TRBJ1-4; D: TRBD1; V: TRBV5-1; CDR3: CASSSGQGQEKLFF; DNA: TGCGCCAGCAGCTCGGGACAGGGGCAGGAAAAACTGTTTTTT
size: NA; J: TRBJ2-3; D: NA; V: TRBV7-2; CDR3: CASSLESPRVGDTDTQYF; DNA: TGTGCCAGCAGCTTAGAAAGTCCGAGGGTTGGGGATACAGATACGCAGTATTTT
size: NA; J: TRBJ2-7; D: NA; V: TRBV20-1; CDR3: CSASGGEDEQYF; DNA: TGCAGTGCTAGTGGGGGAGAAGACGAGCAGTACTTC
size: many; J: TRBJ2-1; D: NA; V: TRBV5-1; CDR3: CASSDGSRSYNEQFF; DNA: TGCGCCAGCAGTGACGGGAGCCGCTCCTACAATGAGCAGTTCTTC
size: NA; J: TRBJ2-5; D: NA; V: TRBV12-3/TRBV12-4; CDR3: CASSTTVQETQYF; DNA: TGTGCCAGCAGTACGACAGTCCAAGAGACCCAGTACTTC
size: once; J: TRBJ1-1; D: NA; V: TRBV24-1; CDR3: CATSDFVGTEAFF; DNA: TGTGCCACCAGTGATTTCGTCGGCACTGAAGCTTTCTTT
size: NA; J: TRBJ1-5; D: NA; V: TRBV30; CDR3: CAWRRRGDQPQHF; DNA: TGTGCCTGGAGGCGCAGGGGCGATCAGCCCCAGCATTTT
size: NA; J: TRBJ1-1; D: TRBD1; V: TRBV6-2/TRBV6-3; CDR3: CASSYRQGDTEAFF; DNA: TGTGCCAGCAGTTACCGACAGGGTGACACTGAAGCTTTCTTT
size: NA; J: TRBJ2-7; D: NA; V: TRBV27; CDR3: CASRTRRGSDEQYF; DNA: TGTGCCAGCAGAACTCGTCGTGGTTCGGACGAGCAGTACTTC
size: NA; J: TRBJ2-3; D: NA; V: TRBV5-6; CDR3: CASSLMGRSTDTQYF; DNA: TGTGCCAGCAGCTTGATGGGGCGAAGCACAGATACGCAGTATTTT
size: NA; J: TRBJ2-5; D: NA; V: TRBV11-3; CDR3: CASRGTGQETQYF; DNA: TGTGCCAGCCGCGGGACGGGGCAAGAGACCCAGTACTTC
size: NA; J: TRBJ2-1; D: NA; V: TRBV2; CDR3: CASSEEAATYNEQFF; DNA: TGTGCCAGCAGTGAGGAAGCGGCTACCTACAATGAGCAGTTCTTC
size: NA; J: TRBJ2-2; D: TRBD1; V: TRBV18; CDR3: CASSPLDRDTGELFF; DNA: TGTGCCAGCTCACCATTGGACAGGGATACCGGGGAGCTGTTTTTT
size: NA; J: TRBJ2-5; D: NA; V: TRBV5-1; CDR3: CASSAEQGLGYF; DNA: TGCGCCAGCAGCGCGGAACAGGGTTTGGGGTACTTC
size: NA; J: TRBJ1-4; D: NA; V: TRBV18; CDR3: CASSPNTSTNEKLFF; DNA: TGTGCCAGCTCACCAAACACGTCAACTAATGAAAAACTGTTTTTT
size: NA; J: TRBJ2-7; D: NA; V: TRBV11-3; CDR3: CASSLGRNAVLDEQYF; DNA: TGTGCCAGCAGCTTAGGTCGTAATGCAGTTTTGGACGAGCAGTACTTC
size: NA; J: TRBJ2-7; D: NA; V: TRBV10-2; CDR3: CASSEYPDSWISYEQYF; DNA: TGCGCCAGCAGTGAGTACCCGGACAGCTGGATCTCCTACGAGCAGTACTTC
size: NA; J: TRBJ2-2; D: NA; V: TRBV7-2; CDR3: CASSPLNTGELFF; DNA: TGTGCCAGCAGCCCCCTCAACACCGGGGAGCTGTTTTTT
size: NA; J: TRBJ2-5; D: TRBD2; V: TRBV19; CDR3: CASSMRLAGGAQETQYF; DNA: TGTGCCAGTAGTATGAGACTAGCGGGGGGGGCACAAGAGACCCAGTACTTC
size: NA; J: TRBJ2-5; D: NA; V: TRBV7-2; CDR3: CASRSQETQYF; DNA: TGTGCCAGCAGGTCGCAAGAGACCCAGTACTTC
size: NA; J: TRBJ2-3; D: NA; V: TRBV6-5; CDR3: CASSYGGAVFTDTQYF; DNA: TGTGCCAGCAGTTACGGGGGGGCCGTTTTCACAGATACGCAGTATTTT
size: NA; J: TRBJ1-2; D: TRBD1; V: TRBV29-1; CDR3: CTAGTGDYGYTF; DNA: TGCACAGCGGGGACAGGGGACTATGGCTACACCTTC
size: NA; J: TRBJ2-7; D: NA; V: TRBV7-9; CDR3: CASSLGTPTTYEQYF; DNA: TGTGCCAGCAGCTTAGGCACACCGACTACCTACGAGCAGTACTTC
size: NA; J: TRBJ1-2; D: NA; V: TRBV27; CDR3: CASSLSPGSYYGYTF; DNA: TGTGCCAGCAGTTTATCCCCAGGGTCGTACTATGGCTACACCTTC
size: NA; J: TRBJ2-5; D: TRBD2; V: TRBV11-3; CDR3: CASSYKSGAGETQYF; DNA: TGTGCCAGCAGCTACAAGAGCGGGGCGGGCGAGACCCAGTACTTC
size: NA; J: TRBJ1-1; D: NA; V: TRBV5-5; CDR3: CASSLRADGPTEAFF; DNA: TGTGCCAGCAGCCTCAGGGCAGATGGTCCCACTGAAGCTTTCTTT
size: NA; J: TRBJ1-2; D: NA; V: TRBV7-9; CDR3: CASSPTTNYGYTF; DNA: TGTGCCAGCAGTCCGACTACCAACTATGGCTACACCTTC
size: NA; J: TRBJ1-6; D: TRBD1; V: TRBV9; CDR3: CASSLTGDNSPLHF; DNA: TGTGCCAGCAGCCTGACAGGGGATAATTCACCCCTCCACTTT
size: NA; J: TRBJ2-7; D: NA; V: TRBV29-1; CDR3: CSVKFSTGSYEQYF; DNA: TGCAGCGTTAAATTTAGTACGGGCTCCTACGAGCAGTACTTC